This TCR beta chain was documented in a study of OX40 agonist ivuxolimab in advanced cancers. Study at large: Melanoma, hepatocellular carcinoma, head and neck or renal cell cancer occurred in dose-escalation patients. Broader study findings: Dosing at 0.1 to 3.0 mg/kg was accompanied by clonal expansion of CD4+ and CD8+ blood T cells by week 6. Among T cells, CD8+ cells averaged more expanded clones than CD4+ cells. Normalized T-cell clonal expansion was also low in some nonresponders.

A word on this clone: The antigen remains unidentified.

Repertoires were generated with immunoSEQ multiplex PCR, while TCRdb's copy carries only in-frame clones and drops some. The sample has 30,000 to 45,000 clones; around 82% are singletons. V shed 4 bases and J shed 2 bases, with 17 bases lying between them. Germline V lookup: CDR1 KGHSH, CDR2 LQKENI. This CDR3 comprises 17 residues. The source of this sequence is an adult with an advanced solid tumor such as melanoma, head and neck, liver or kidney cancer. The gene calls are TRBV18 and TRBJ2-2; possible D gene TRBD1, 6 bases. This sample comprised CD4+ or CD8+ T cells sorted from blood, obtained in a trial of the OX40 agonist ivuxolimab. The CDR3 DNA reads as TGTGCCAGCTCACGTATAACTTTGGACAGAAACACCGGGGAGCTGTTTTTT. This encodes CASSRITLDRNTGELFF. Variable domain in full (rest from reference TRBV18 and TRBJ2-2): NAGVMQNPRHLVRRRGQEARLRCSPMKGHSHVYWYRQLPEEGLKFMVYLQKENIIDESGMPKERFSAEFPKEGPSILRIQQVVRGDSAAYFCASSRITLDRNTGELFFGEGSRLTVL.